This T cell receptor beta chain was observed in a study of cytomegalovirus exposure and HLA in healthy donors. Looking at the study overall: Out of approximately 170 million T cells, an earlier analysis found about 100 million unique TCR beta sequences in total.

Study-wide findings and caveats: An observed cluster of highly shared sequence variants was recorded as a likely sequencing artifact. Sequencing depth across donors, presence/absence analyses assumed, was roughly uniform.

With 60 Vbeta and 13 Jbeta primers, the PCR was carried out. Profiling relied on immunoSEQ multiplex PCR, and the TCRdb table lists in-frame clones only, not all of them. The table lists around 160,000 clones, 79% of them singletons. The donors were healthy bone marrow donors. This CDR3 contains 16 residues. J gave up 0 bases and V 5 bases, and 4 bases lay outside the gene matches. Per germline, CDR1 MDHEN and CDR2 SYDVKM. With regard to this clone: Its target is unknown.

Sequencing input: PBMCs. This chain uses TRBV28 with TRBJ2-6; TRBD1 agrees at 7 bases. This clonotype was obtained from a woman in her thirties or forties in good health and CMV-seropositive. CDR3 in amino acids: CASSPGQASGANVLTF. The CDR3 nucleotides are TGTGCCAGCAGTCCCGGACAGGCCTCTGGGGCCAACGTCCTGACTTTC.